This TCR beta chain was recovered during a study of identical twins. General study results and limits: Twins shared out-of-frame alpha sequences with excess low generation probability. While abundant cord blood beta clonotypes carried fewer insertions, memory repertoires showed no such pattern.

Ten or more counts support this clonotype. Its specificity is unknown. TCRdb re-called the 5' RACE reads through MiXCR, storing one row per CDR3 protein. The sample yields more than 650,000 distinct CDR3 sequences, around 6% seen once. This CDR3 is built from 14 residues. Trimming took 5 bases from V and 2 from J, leaving 10 bases between them. The sample taken for sequencing was naive T cells sorted from blood. This clonotype was obtained from a man between 18 and 29 years old in good health. The V call is TRBV12-3 or TRBV12-4, the J call TRBJ1-5, with a tentative D call TRBD1 (5 bases). The CDR3 is CASSLRDGNQPQHF. CDR3 DNA sequence: TGTGCCAGCAGTCTCCGGGACGGCAATCAGCCCCAGCATTTT.